The 14 T cell receptor beta chains presented below share a single source sample, sequenced in a study of CD8+ T cells in alopecia areata. Treatment specified: oral pan-JAK inhibitor, 5-10 mg twice daily. RNA extraction was followed by reverse transcription into cDNA, which acted as the sequencing template. Using immunoSEQ multiplex PCR, the repertoire was profiled, and TCRdb retains in-frame clones only, with some absent. The sample lists more than 200,000 clones; approximately 45% were seen once. Here the sequenced sample was CD4+ T cells sorted from blood, taken around week 36, from a patient treated with tofacitinib. These receptors came from a human donor with alopecia areata.

This clone was observed a handful of times. The chain carries TRBV29-1 and TRBJ1-1, with 9 nucleotides matching TRBD1. This CDR3 is 13 amino acids long. The ends lost 4 bases at V and 1 base at J; junction bases unmatched: 1. Germline V gene sequence: CDR1 SQVTM, CDR2 ANQGSEA. The CDR3 sequence: CSVADRGNTEAFF. The CDR3 DNA sequence: TGCAGCGTTGCGGACAGGGGGAACACTGAAGCTTTCTTT.

This sequence joins TRBV30 and TRBJ2-7; 12 bases agree with TRBD1. The CDR3 runs to 14 residues. With 4 bases clipped from V and 6 bases from J, the junction kept 7 bases outside the gene matches. Per germline, CDR1 GTSNPN and CDR2 SVGIG (reference sequence). CDR3 region: CAWTEGTGGSEQYF. The CDR3 nucleotides read TGTGCCTGGACTGAGGGGACAGGGGGCTCCGAGCAGTACTTC.

This clone appeared a few times. The rearrangement uses TRBV5-1 and TRBJ1-2; perhaps TRBD1 as D (6 bases). Per the germline V gene, CDR1 is SGHRS and CDR2 is YFSETQ. This CDR3 has 13 amino acids. V lost 4 bases and J lost 4, with 11 bases in between. CDR3 coding DNA: TGCGCCAGCAGCGAACAGGGTACCTATGGCTACACCTTC. This codes for CASSEQGTYGYTF.

The chain recombines TRBV7-8 with TRBJ2-2; D gene ambiguous. Trimming pared 0 bases from V and 1 base from J, leaving 3 bases between. Germline CDR1 is SGHVS and CDR2 is FQNEAQ. This CDR3 contains 14 residues. The chain's CDR3 is CASSLAGNTGELFF. Here the CDR3 DNA reads TGTGCCAGCAGCTTAGCGGGGAACACCGGGGAGCTGTTTTTT.

This clone was recorded once. This sequence joins TRBV7-8 and TRBJ1-1; a weak D match, TRBD1 (5 bases). Trimming removed 1 base at V and 1 base at J, with 7 bases between. Germline CDR1 and CDR2: SGHVS and FQNEAQ. The CDR3 spans 14 residues. CDR3 DNA: TGTGCCAGCAGCTTAGTTAGGGGGAACACTGAAGCTTTCTTT. This gives the protein CASSLVRGNTEAFF.

The sample holds a few counts of this clone. This chain uses TRBV29-1 with TRBJ2-7, with TRBD1 identical over 8 bases. The germline V gene encodes CDR1 SQVTM and CDR2 ANQGSEA. Germline trimming cut 5 bases from V and 7 bases from J; bases unmatched to any gene: 10. The CDR3 has 13 amino acids. CDR3 residues: CSVSETGVWEQYF. The CDR3 DNA is TGCAGCGTTTCGGAGACAGGGGTGTGGGAGCAGTACTTC.

This clone was seen more than once but under ten times. The J gene is TRBJ1-2, the V gene TRBV29-1; perhaps TRBD1 as D (6 bases). Trimming took off 3 bases at V and 2 bases at J, with 10 bases between the two ends. The germline V gene encodes CDR1 SQVTM and CDR2 ANQGSEA. This CDR3 region has 13 residues. The DNA of the CDR3 is TGCAGCGTTGACCACAGGGACAACTATGGCTACACCTTC. Translated: CSVDHRDNYGYTF.

This clone was observed a few times. V usage is TRBV6-5 and J usage is TRBJ1-5; 7 bases line up with TRBD1. The V segment lost 6 bases and the J segment 7 bases; nucleotides outside the gene matches: 6. Germline V lookup: CDR1 MNHEY, CDR2 SVGAGI. The CDR3 is 13 amino acids. Written as DNA, the CDR3 is TGTGCCAGCAGCCCCGACAGGGCACAGCCCCAGCATTTT. This codes for CASSPDRAQPQHF.

In nucleotides, the CDR3 is TGTGCCAGCAGCCCGCCTGGGGAGACCCAGTACTTC. It encodes CASSPPGETQYF. The rearrangement uses TRBV28 and TRBJ2-5, with D hard to call. Trimming shortened V by 6 bases and J by 5 bases, and 10 bases separated the two germline ends. CDR3 size: 12 residues. Germline V gives CDR1 MDHEN, CDR2 SYDVKM.

This clone was detected only a few times. The chain links TRBV9 to TRBJ2-6; D may be TRBD2 (6 bases). Trimming took off 2 bases at V and 3 bases at J, with 15 bases between the two ends. Looked up from germline, CDR1 is SGDLS and CDR2 is YYNGEE. The CDR3 runs 17 residues. CDR3 nucleotides: TGTGCCAGCAGCGTCGGAGGGCCGGGGCTTGGGGCCAACGTCCTGACTTTC. The encoded protein is CASSVGGPGLGANVLTF.

This clone has only a few counts. This chain uses TRBV29-1 with TRBJ2-5; a weak D match, TRBD2 (6 bases). CDR1 and CDR2 from the germline V gene are SQVTM and ANQGSEA. The CDR3 has 11 amino acids. V lost 7 bases and J lost 5, with 11 bases in between. CDR3 in amino acids: CSARLGETQYF. In DNA, the CDR3 is TGCAGCGCACGACTAGGGGAGACCCAGTACTTC.

In this sample, this clone turned up a few times. The chain combines TRBV30 with TRBJ1-2; perhaps TRBD1 as D (6 bases). Trimming stripped 7 bases from V and 4 bases from J, with 19 bases between. The CDR3 covers 14 residues. Germline loops: CDR1 GTSNPN, CDR2 SVGIG (reference sequence). CDR3 DNA: TGTGCCTCCGCCCGGGGGGCAGGCCTCTATGGCTACACCTTC. Amino acid sequence: CASARGAGLYGYTF.

This clone appeared once. The chain joins TRBV25-1 to TRBJ2-3; D not certain. Trimming took 6 bases from V and 2 from J, leaving 3 bases between them. The CDR3 is 11 amino acids. Per the germline V gene, CDR1 is MGHDK and CDR2 is SYGVNS. DNA for the CDR3: TGTGCCAGCAGACTCACAGATACGCAGTATTTT. Protein sequence: CASRLTDTQYF.

The chain links TRBV5-1 to TRBJ2-1; D is perhaps TRBD1 or TRBD2 (6 bases each). V was pared by 3 bases and J by 4 bases, with 26 bases between. CDR1 is SGHRS, CDR2 YFSETQ, per germline. This CDR3 comprises 19 residues. The CDR3 spells CASSSPTREGGGFYNEQFF. CDR3 nucleotides: TGCGCCAGCAGCTCCCCTACTAGAGAAGGAGGGGGTTTTTACAATGAGCAGTTCTTC.